This TCR beta chain was captured by sequencing in a study of blood T cell repertoires in COVID-19. There are 16 residues in the CDR3. The V end was cut by 0 bases, the J end by 3 bases, with 11 bases between. Germline CDR1 KGHDR, CDR2 SFDVKD. Methods used by the authors: Reference gene primer amplification gave nucleated cell count estimates. This table comes from immunoSEQ multiplex PCR, and its TCRdb copy is limited to in-frame clones, with some not included. The V and J calls and the clone size are those of that table, but D and trimming were determined from the DNA. The sample has around 700,000 clones; 85% to 90% are singletons.

The clonotype comes from a woman younger than 30 with acute or convalescent COVID-19. V and J are TRBV24-1 and TRBJ1-5; D gene uncertain. The source material was peripheral blood. CDR3 sequence reads: CATSDLEEAYNQPQHF. CDR3 bases: TGTGCCACCAGTGATTTGGAGGAGGCCTACAATCAGCCCCAGCATTTT.